This TCR beta chain was sequenced for a study of T cells expressing NK-cell markers. The authors made TCR beta cDNA libraries by 5'RACE template switching. This switching added a universal primer site and UMIs. TCRdb re-called the 5' RACE reads and shows each CDR3 protein once, DNA omitted. The sample has around 550,000 distinct CDR3 sequences. Study-level results: The leading position in the CD3+CD56-NKG2C+ fraction of a handful of donors also went to these clonotypes. The share of CD8+ T cells held by dominant NKG2C+ clonotypes was roughly 1.0-7.5% in several donors.

This CDR3 contains 14 residues. CDR1 is MNHEY and CDR2 is SVGEGT in the germline V gene. To note about this clonotype: Its matching antigen is unknown.

Material: blood T cells: a sorted CD56 or NKG2C T cell subset, CD4+ or CD8+ T cells, or bulk PBMC T cells (not recorded which). V usage is TRBV6-2 or TRBV6-3 and J usage is TRBJ2-7. The source of this sequence is a man in his late teens or twenties in good health. CDR3 region: CASSLTSSSHEQYF.